The rows below give T cell receptor beta chains drawn from one sample of a study of T cells in Graves' hyperthyroidism and ophthalmopathy. TCRdb ran MiXCR on the multiplex PCR reads and lists one entry per CDR3 protein. Of 600,000 to 750,000 distinct CDR3 sequences in the sample, roughly 17% were seen once. The sequenced sample was blood. The origin of the receptors is a man aged 45-65 years with Graves' hyperthyroidism. The CDR3 runs from the conserved cysteine through the conserved F or W. The D gene is left open where the match is weak. Part of the rows lack a size; the others show once, few, many or a class for expanded clones.

abundance,v_gene,d_gene,len,j_gene,CDR3nt,CDR3aa
NA,TRBV4-1,TRBD2,15,TRBJ2-5,TGCGCCAGCAGCCTGTTGTCGCGGGAGGGGGAGACCCAGTACTTC,CASSLLSREGETQYF
many,TRBV27,TRBD1,17,TRBJ1-2,TGTGCCAGCAGACGCGGGATCCGGGACAGGGGAGGGTATGGCTACACCTTC,CASRRGIRDRGGYGYTF
many,TRBV5-1,NA,14,TRBJ2-7,TGCGCCAGCAGCTCAACGGGGGAATTCTACGAGCAGTACTTC,CASSSTGEFYEQYF
few,TRBV27,TRBD2,18,TRBJ2-5,TGTGCCAGCAGTTTAGGAGTTAGGGCTAGCGGTCCCCCTAGAACCCAGTACTTC,CASSLGVRASGPPRTQYF
many,TRBV12-3/TRBV12-4,TRBD1,15,TRBJ2-2,TGTGCCAGCAGTTTACAGGGGGCGAACACCGGGGAGCTGTTTTTT,CASSLQGANTGELFF
NA,TRBV18,NA,16,TRBJ2-1,TGTGCCAGCTCACCACCGTCAGGGGTCGCCTACAATGAGCAGTTCTTC,CASSPPSGVAYNEQFF
many,TRBV24-1,NA,17,TRBJ2-3,TGTGCCACCAGTGACCCCGCGATCAAGCCTAGCACAGATACGCAGTATTTT,CATSDPAIKPSTDTQYF
many,TRBV2,NA,14,TRBJ1-5,TGTGCCAGCAGCTACACCCCGTCGGGACAGCCCCAGCATTTT,CASSYTPSGQPQHF
many,TRBV2,NA,15,TRBJ2-2,TGTGCCAGCATTGGGACGTTGGCGAACACCGGGGAGCTGTTTTTT,CASIGTLANTGELFF
few,TRBV6-1,TRBD1,17,TRBJ1-2,TGTGCCAGCAGTGGGGGACAGGGGGGAGAAATTTACTATGGCTACACCTTC,CASSGGQGGEIYYGYTF